This T cell receptor beta chain was recovered during a study of blood T cell repertoires in COVID-19. Overall study: The study drew acute and convalescent COVID-19 samples from the United States, Italy and Spain. T cells, B-cell-depleted T cells, or PBMCs provided the cDNA or gDNA that served as material.

Per the original methods: The assay estimated nucleated cells by amplifying reference gene primers. The repertoire was sequenced with immunoSEQ multiplex PCR; TCRdb's copy has only in-frame clones and lacks some. The DNA was the basis for D and trimming; V, J and clone size are from that table. The sample contains fewer than 130,000 clones, roughly 80% of which appear only once. V lost 7 bases and J lost 8; bases outside the gene matches: 5. Germline V gene data show CDR1 as DFQATT and CDR2 as SNEGSKA (reference sequence). The CDR3 has 11 amino acids. This chain joins TRBV20-1 and TRBJ2-4; 7 bases line up with TRBD1. The sequenced sample consisted of peripheral blood. The receptor comes from a man between 65 and 85 years old with active or convalescent COVID-19. In nucleotides, the CDR3 is TGCAGTGTTACAGGGGACCACATTCAGTACTTC. This translates into CSVTGDHIQYF.